This T cell receptor (beta chain) originates from a study of cytomegalovirus exposure and HLA in healthy donors. On this clone: What it binds is not known.

Study observations and caveats: Several of the most significant clusters appeared linked to common viral pathogens, based on a later analysis.

This CDR3 has 14 amino acids. CDR1 is KGHSH, CDR2 LQKENI, per germline. Trimming took off 6 bases at V and 2 bases at J, with 14 bases between the two ends. The PCR ran on 60 Vbeta and 13 Jbeta primers. Some clones are missing from TCRdb's copy, which holds only in-frame ones; the method was immunoSEQ multiplex PCR. The ten most abundant clones cover 2.4% of a sample with about 70,000 clones. When sampled, the donors appeared nominally healthy, though they likely had unrecorded immune exposures. The chain has TRBV18 and TRBJ2-7; possibly TRBD1 for D (6 bases). The receptor's source is a female donor in good health and CMV-seropositive. Material: PBMCs. CDR3: CASSPGAPTYEQYF. The CDR3 DNA reads as TGTGCCAGCTCTCCAGGGGCTCCTACCTACGAGCAGTACTTC.